This T cell receptor (beta chain) was captured in a study of a mutant IDH1 vaccine in newly diagnosed glioma. Study-level information: The first vaccination came 4-6 weeks after radiotherapy alone, or with temozolomide cycles.

Time point in this sample: week 35, safety follow-up. In every dose of vaccine, 300 ug of mutant IDH1 20-mer peptide was given alongside topical imiquimod. Note on this clone: Antigen specificity is unknown.

Repertoires were generated with immunoSEQ multiplex PCR, while TCRdb's copy carries only in-frame clones and drops some. The table records tens of thousands of clones, about 74% of them present only once. Study observations and caveats: Pseudoprogression showed no apparent link to changes in top peripheral T cell clonotypes. The vaccine induced immune responses, and these occurred in about 93% of patients.

The receptor was isolated from a man aged 50 to 60 with glioma. The sequenced sample was PBMCs, obtained from a glioma patient whose treatment included an IDH1 peptide vaccine.

CDR3 coding DNA: TGTGCCAGCACGGGGCGGGGTCAGGGAGCCGGGGAGCTGTTTTTT. Amino acid sequence: CASTGRGQGAGELFF. The chain joins TRBV6-1 to TRBJ2-2, with D perhaps TRBD2 (6 bases). Trimming took off 7 bases at V and 6 bases at J, with 18 bases between the two ends. CDR3 length equals 15 residues. The germline gives CDR1 MNHNS, CDR2 SASEGT.